This is a list of T cell receptor beta chains from one sample in a study of cytomegalovirus exposure and HLA in healthy donors. Clones were sequenced by immunoSEQ multiplex PCR, and TCRdb holds only the in-frame ones, with some missing. The sample has about 200,000 clones; roughly 80% are singletons. The sequencing sample was made of PBMCs. These receptor sequences come from a girl aged 10-17 years in good health and CMV-seronegative. Each CDR3 is given with its conserved first and last residue. The D gene is left open where the match is weak. Rows may omit the clone size; those that give it use once, few, many or a size class.

v_gene	d_gene	abundance	len	j_gene	CDR3aa	CDR3nt
TRBV5-6	TRBD1	-	15	TRBJ1-4	CASSTMTGSNEKLFF	TGTGCCAGCAGCACCATGACAGGGTCTAATGAAAAACTGTTTTTT
TRBV4-3	TRBD1	-	16	TRBJ2-1	CASSHLSQGDYNEQFF	TGCGCCAGCAGCCACCTAAGTCAGGGGGATTACAATGAGCAGTTCTTC
TRBV19	-	-	15	TRBJ2-2	CASRLGTKNTGELFF	TGTGCCAGCCGCCTCGGGACAAAGAACACCGGGGAGCTGTTTTTT
TRBV29-1	-	-	13	TRBJ1-1	CSAHRQTNTEAFF	TGCAGCGCCCATCGACAGACGAACACTGAAGCTTTCTTT
TRBV4-2	TRBD2	-	18	TRBJ2-5	CASSQDLAGGRLQETQYF	TGTGCCAGCAGCCAAGATCTGGCGGGGGGGAGGTTGCAAGAGACCCAGTACTTC
TRBV5-4	TRBD1	once	15	TRBJ1-3	CASSPGDRGSNTIYF	TGTGCCAGCAGCCCCGGAGACAGGGGTAGTAACACCATATATTTT
TRBV28	-	-	15	TRBJ2-3	CASREGSWSADTQYF	TGTGCCAGCAGGGAAGGGAGTTGGTCGGCAGATACGCAGTATTTT
TRBV10-2	-	-	11	TRBJ2-5	CASGHGETQYF	TGCGCCAGCGGACACGGGGAGACCCAGTACTTC
TRBV7-8	TRBD2	-	17	TRBJ2-1	CASSLGRREGLYNEQFF	TGTGCCAGCAGCTTAGGAAGGCGGGAGGGCCTTTACAATGAGCAGTTCTTC
TRBV5-1	TRBD2	-	16	TRBJ2-3	CASSLTSGTLADTQYF	TGCGCCAGCAGCTTGACTAGCGGGACTCTAGCCGATACGCAGTATTTT
TRBV5-1	TRBD2	once	17	TRBJ2-1	CASSEGLAGGSYNEQFF	TGCGCCAGCAGCGAGGGACTAGCGGGGGGCTCCTACAATGAGCAGTTCTTC
TRBV27	TRBD2	once	14	TRBJ2-7	CASRIGLAGDEQYF	TGTGCCAGCAGAATCGGCCTAGCGGGAGACGAGCAGTACTTC
TRBV4-1	-	-	15	TRBJ1-2	CASSQVGSTVYGYTF	TGCGCCAGCAGCCAAGTGGGCAGCACCGTCTATGGCTACACCTTC
TRBV6-1	-	-	14	TRBJ2-7	CASSGFDSSYEQYF	TGTGCCAGCAGTGGATTTGACAGCTCCTACGAGCAGTACTTC
TRBV7-9	-	few	15	TRBJ2-3	CASSLHRLITDTQYF	TGTGCCAGCAGCTTGCACAGGCTAATCACAGATACGCAGTATTTT
TRBV7-9	TRBD1	-	15	TRBJ1-2	CASSVYEDRVDGYTF	TGTGCCAGCAGCGTCTACGAGGACAGGGTGGATGGCTACACCTTC
TRBV11-2	TRBD2	-	17	TRBJ2-7	CASSLMNGGGSSYEQYF	TGTGCCAGCAGCCTGATGAACGGCGGGGGGAGCTCCTACGAGCAGTACTTC
TRBV7-9	TRBD1	-	15	TRBJ2-1	CASNLDRGLIHEQFF	TGTGCCAGCAACCTAGACAGGGGGCTCATCCATGAGCAGTTCTTC
TRBV7-2	-	-	15	TRBJ2-3	CASSFVGQSTDTQYF	TGTGCCAGCAGCTTCGTGGGCCAAAGCACAGATACGCAGTATTTT
TRBV10-3	TRBD2	once	15	TRBJ2-5	CAISGWTSGTETQYF	TGTGCCATCAGTGGGTGGACTAGCGGTACAGAGACCCAGTACTTC
TRBV7-2	TRBD1	few	15	TRBJ1-5	CASSLRTGDNQPQHF	TGTGCCAGCAGCTTGAGGACAGGAGACAATCAGCCCCAGCATTTT
TRBV7-9	TRBD1	-	14	TRBJ2-7	CASSLGQGAYEQYF	TGTGCCAGCAGCTTAGGACAGGGGGCGTACGAGCAGTACTTC
TRBV7-2	TRBD1	-	14	TRBJ1-2	CASSLKRDSYGYTF	TGTGCCAGCAGCCTTAAACGGGACAGCTATGGCTACACCTTC
TRBV19	-	-	16	TRBJ1-2	CASSIFLAGVGDGYTF	TGTGCCAGTAGTATTTTCCTTGCAGGGGTAGGGGACGGCTACACCTTC
TRBV18	TRBD1	-	14	TRBJ1-1	CASSPGQGPTEAFF	TGTGCCAGCTCACCAGGACAGGGGCCCACTGAAGCTTTCTTT
TRBV19	TRBD1	-	14	TRBJ1-2	CASSSDRGTYGYTF	TGTGCCAGTAGCTCCGACAGGGGCACCTATGGCTACACCTTC
TRBV18	TRBD1	-	17	TRBJ2-7	CASSPLRGQGLRDEQYF	TGTGCCAGCTCACCCCTTCGGGGACAGGGGCTTAGGGACGAGCAGTACTTC
TRBV30	-	-	15	TRBJ1-1	CAWSRMGQGSTEAFF	TGTGCCTGGAGCCGTATGGGGCAGGGGAGCACTGAAGCTTTCTTT
TRBV6-4	-	-	13	TRBJ2-7	CASSDGGSYEQYF	TGTGCCAGCAGTGACGGCGGATCCTACGAGCAGTACTTC
TRBV2	-	-	14	TRBJ2-3	CASSVTRDTDTQYF	TGTGCCAGCAGTGTTACGAGGGACACAGATACGCAGTATTTT
TRBV28	-	-	16	TRBJ2-7	CASSLAEARARYEQYF	TGTGCCAGCAGTTTAGCCGAGGCCCGCGCCAGATACGAGCAGTACTTC
TRBV5-1	-	-	16	TRBJ2-1	CASTPLVGSSYNEQFF	TGCGCCAGCACCCCCTTGGTGGGGAGCTCCTACAATGAGCAGTTCTTC
TRBV29-1	-	-	13	TRBJ2-7	CSVVPAGSYEQYF	TGCAGCGTTGTGCCAGCGGGTTCGTACGAGCAGTACTTC
TRBV28	-	-	12	TRBJ2-2	CASSLESGELFF	TGTGCCAGCAGTTTAGAGAGCGGGGAGCTGTTTTTT
TRBV28	-	-	13	TRBJ1-1	CASSLPMNTEAFF	TGTGCCAGCAGCCTCCCTATGAACACTGAAGCTTTCTTT
TRBV14	TRBD2	-	14	TRBJ2-7	CASSQDPGGYEQYF	TGTGCCAGCAGCCAAGATCCGGGGGGATACGAGCAGTACTTC
TRBV30	-	-	14	TRBJ2-2	CAWRKGAGTGELFF	TGTGCCTGGAGAAAAGGGGCCGGGACCGGGGAGCTGTTTTTT
TRBV5-1	TRBD1	-	14	TRBJ1-6	CASSPGQGGSPLHF	TGCGCCAGCAGCCCGGGACAGGGGGGATCACCCCTCCACTTT
TRBV15	-	-	15	TRBJ1-2	CATSITRGTNYGYTF	TGTGCCACCAGCATAACCAGGGGCACTAACTATGGCTACACCTTC
TRBV2	TRBD1	-	14	TRBJ2-7	CASSRDSGSYEQYF	TGTGCCAGCAGTCGGGACAGCGGCTCCTACGAGCAGTACTTC